The source of this T cell receptor (beta chain) is a study of control samples from healthy donors and cancer patients. Generated by immunoSEQ multiplex PCR, the TCRdb table keeps only in-frame clones and is missing some. Of 89,000 or so clones listed, approximately 89% were seen once; the top ten hold over 15%. This TCR was recovered from a man aged 45-65 years in good health. Sequenced sample: blood.

CDR3 in DNA: TGCGCCAGCAGGGGACAGGGACTGGGCAATGAGCAGTTCTTC. Encoded protein: CASRGQGLGNEQFF. The V and J genes are TRBV5-1 and TRBJ2-1; 9 nucleotides align to TRBD1. The CDR3 runs to 14 residues. The V segment lost 5 bases and the J segment 6 bases; nucleotides outside the gene matches: 6. Per the germline V gene, CDR1 is SGHRS and CDR2 is YFSETQ.